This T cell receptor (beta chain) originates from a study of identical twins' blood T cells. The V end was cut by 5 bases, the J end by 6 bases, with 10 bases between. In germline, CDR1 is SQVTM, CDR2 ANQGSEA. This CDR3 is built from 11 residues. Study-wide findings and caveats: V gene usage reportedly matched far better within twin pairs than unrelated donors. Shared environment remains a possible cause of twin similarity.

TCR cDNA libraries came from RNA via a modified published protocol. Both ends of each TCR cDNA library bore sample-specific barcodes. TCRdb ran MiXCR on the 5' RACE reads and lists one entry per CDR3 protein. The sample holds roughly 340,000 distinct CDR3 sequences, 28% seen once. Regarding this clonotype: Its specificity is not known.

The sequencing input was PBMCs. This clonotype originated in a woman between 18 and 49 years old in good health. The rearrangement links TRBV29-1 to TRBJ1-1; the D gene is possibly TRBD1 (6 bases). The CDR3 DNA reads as TGCAGCGTTCAGGGGACCGCTGAAGCTTTCTTT. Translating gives CSVQGTAEAFF.